This T cell receptor beta chain was recorded in a study of shared clonotypes between healthy human individuals. Produced via immunoSEQ multiplex PCR; TCRdb's table is partial and in-frame only. This table has about 2 million clones, 95% appearing once. This clone occurred a few times. The sample has other DNA sequences that encode this CDR3 too. V shed 0 bases and J shed 3 bases, with 6 bases lying between them. The CDR3 is 13 amino acids. Per germline, CDR1 SGHRS and CDR2 YFSETQ. The genes are TRBV5-1 and TRBJ1-2, with a weak D call TRBD1 (5 bases). The sample comprised naive CD4+ T cells sorted from blood. Specified subset: CD45RA+ positively selected. This TCR was recovered from a young man in good health. DNA for the CDR3: TGCGCCAGCAGCTTGGTAGGGGACTATGGCTACACCTTC. It is translated as CASSLVGDYGYTF.